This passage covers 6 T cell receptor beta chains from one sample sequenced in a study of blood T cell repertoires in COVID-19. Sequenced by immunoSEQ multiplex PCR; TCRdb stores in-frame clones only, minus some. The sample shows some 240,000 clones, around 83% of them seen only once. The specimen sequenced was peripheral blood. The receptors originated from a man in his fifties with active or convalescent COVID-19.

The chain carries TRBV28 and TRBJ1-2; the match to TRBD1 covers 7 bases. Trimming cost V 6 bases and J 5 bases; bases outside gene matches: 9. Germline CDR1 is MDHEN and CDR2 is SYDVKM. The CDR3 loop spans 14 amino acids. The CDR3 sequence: CASRGGTDTYGYTF. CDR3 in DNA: TGTGCCAGCAGGGGCGGGACAGACACTTATGGCTACACCTTC.

Here the CDR3 DNA reads TGCGCCAGCAGCTTAAATATGAACACTGAAGCTTTCTTT. This translates into CASSLNMNTEAFF. V gene TRBV5-1 combines with J gene TRBJ1-1, with unresolved D. Germline-derived CDR1 and CDR2 are SGHRS and YFSETQ. The CDR3 is 13 residues long. Trimming stripped 2 bases from V and 0 bases from J, with 5 bases between.

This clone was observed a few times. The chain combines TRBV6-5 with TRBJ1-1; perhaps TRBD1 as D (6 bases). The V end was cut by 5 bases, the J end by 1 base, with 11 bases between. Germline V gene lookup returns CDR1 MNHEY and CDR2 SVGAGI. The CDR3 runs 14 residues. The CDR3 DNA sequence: TGTGCCAGCAGTCCACAGGGAGCGAACACTGAAGCTTTCTTT. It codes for CASSPQGANTEAFF.

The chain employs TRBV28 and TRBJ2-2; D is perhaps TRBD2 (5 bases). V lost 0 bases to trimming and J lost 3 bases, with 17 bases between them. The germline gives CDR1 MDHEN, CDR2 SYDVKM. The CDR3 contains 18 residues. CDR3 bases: TGTGCCAGCAGTTTATGGGGCCTGAGAGGGCAATACACCGGGGAGCTGTTTTTT. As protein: CASSLWGLRGQYTGELFF.

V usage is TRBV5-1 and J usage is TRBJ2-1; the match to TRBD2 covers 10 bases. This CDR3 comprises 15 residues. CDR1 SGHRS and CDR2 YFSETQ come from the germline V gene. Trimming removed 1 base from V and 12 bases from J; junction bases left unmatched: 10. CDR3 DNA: TGCGCCAGCAGCTTGCAAACAGCTACTAGCGGGGTGCAGTTCTTC. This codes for CASSLQTATSGVQFF.

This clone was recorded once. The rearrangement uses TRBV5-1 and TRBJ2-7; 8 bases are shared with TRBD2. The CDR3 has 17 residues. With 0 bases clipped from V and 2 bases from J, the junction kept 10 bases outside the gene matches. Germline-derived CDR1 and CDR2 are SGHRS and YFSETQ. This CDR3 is CASSLAGLAQSTYEQYF. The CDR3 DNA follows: TGCGCCAGCAGCTTGGCCGGACTAGCCCAAAGCACCTACGAGCAGTACTTC. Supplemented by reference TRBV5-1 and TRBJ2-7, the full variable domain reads KAGVTQTPRYLIKTRGQQVTLSCSPISGHRSVSWYQQTPGQGLQFLFEYFSETQRNKGNFPGRFSGRQFSNSRSEMNVSTLELGDSALYLCASSLAGLAQSTYEQYFGPGTRLTVT.